The 17 T cell receptor beta chains below were found in one sample sequenced in a study of T cell changes during pregnancy in multiple sclerosis. Data came from immunoSEQ multiplex PCR; TCRdb stores just in-frame clones and leaves some out. The table shows tens of thousands of clones, with 90% occurring only once. Sequenced material: CD4+ T cells from peripheral blood mononuclear cells, taken in the first trimester of pregnancy. The source is a female donor in good health, enrolled as a control in a pregnancy study.

V and J are TRBV7-8 and TRBJ2-7; TRBD1 aligns across 9 bases. Germline CDR1 is SGHVS and CDR2 is FQNEAQ. CDR3 length: 15 amino acids. V shed 2 bases and J 3 bases; nucleotides not matched to a gene: 5. The CDR3 nucleotides read TGTGCCAGCAGCTTAACGGGACAGGGCTTCTACGAGCAGTACTTC. Translating it yields CASSLTGQGFYEQYF.

The rearrangement uses TRBV13 and TRBJ1-3; D remains ambiguous. Germline V CDR1 and CDR2: PRHDT, FYEKMQ (reference sequence). Trimming pared 5 bases from V and 1 base from J, leaving 9 bases between. The CDR3 covers 14 residues. The chain's CDR3 is CASSPTVSGNTIYF. The CDR3 bases are TGTGCCAGCAGCCCAACGGTTTCTGGAAACACCATATATTTT.

The rearrangement uses TRBV11-3 and TRBJ2-2, with 9 bases fitting TRBD2. Germline V gene lookup returns CDR1 SGHNT and CDR2 YENEEA. Trimming took 5 bases from V and 9 from J; bases not matched to a gene: 13. The CDR3 sequence is 16 residues long. CDR3 loop: CASSQTLAGKGRELFF. The CDR3 coding sequence is TGTGCCAGCAGCCAGACTCTAGCGGGGAAGGGCCGGGAGCTGTTTTTT.

The genes are TRBV19 and TRBJ1-1; D is unclear. The CDR3 sequence is 16 residues long. Trimming stripped 5 bases from V and 1 base from J, with 17 bases between. Germline CDR1 is LNHDA and CDR2 is SQIVND (reference sequence). The CDR3 sequence is CASSRRHGMANTEAFF. Written as DNA, the CDR3 is TGTGCCAGTAGTCGGCGACACGGAATGGCGAACACTGAAGCTTTCTTT.

The chain couples TRBV2 to TRBJ2-5, with a weak D call TRBD1 (6 bases). The CDR3 has 14 residues. Germline CDR1 SNHLY, CDR2 FYNNEI. Trimming left V 5 bases short and J 0 bases short, with 10 bases between. CDR3 protein: CASSRQGYQETQYF. In nucleotides, the CDR3 is TGTGCCAGCAGTCGCCAGGGGTACCAAGAGACCCAGTACTTC. The full variable domain, with the rest looked up from reference TRBV2 and TRBJ2-5, is EPEVTQTPSHQVTQMGQEVILRCVPISNHLYFYWYRQILGQKVEFLVSFYNNEISEKSEIFDDQFSVERPDGSNFTLKIRSTKLEDSAMYFCASSRQGYQETQYFGPGTRLLVL.

This sequence joins TRBV7-9 and TRBJ2-3, with TRBD2 matching over 7 bases. This CDR3 has 15 amino acids. The V gene end was trimmed by 1 base and the J gene end by 4 bases; junction bases not matched to a gene: 5. Germline V CDR1 and CDR2: SEHNR, FQNEAQ (reference sequence). CDR3 protein: CASSLGRGSSDTQYF. The CDR3 DNA sequence: TGTGCCAGCAGCTTAGGGCGGGGGAGTTCAGATACGCAGTATTTT.

This chain uses TRBV5-6 with TRBJ1-2, with TRBD1 matching 7 bases. The V and J ends lost 2 bases and 6 bases, in that order; junction bases with no gene match: 10. This CDR3 region has 15 residues. CDR1 and CDR2 (germline): SGHDT, YYEEEE. The CDR3 DNA reads as TGTGCCAGCAGCTTCCCCGACAGGGTTGCTAATGGCTACACCTTC. It is translated as CASSFPDRVANGYTF.

The V call is TRBV7-9, the J call TRBJ1-5; TRBD1 matches at 8 bases. The CDR3 covers 12 residues. Per the germline V gene, CDR1 is SEHNR and CDR2 is FQNEAQ (reference sequence). J was trimmed by 11 bases and V by 5 bases; bases with no gene match: 5. In DNA, the CDR3 is TGTGCCAGCAGCCTTGGACAGGGAACCCAGCATTTT. It encodes CASSLGQGTQHF.

This clone has only one observation. V gene TRBV2 combines with J gene TRBJ2-5; maybe TRBD2 (5 bases). The CDR3 totals 12 residues. Trimming stripped 8 bases from V and 2 bases from J, with 9 bases between. CDR1 SNHLY and CDR2 FYNNEI come from the germline V gene. The CDR3 nucleotides are TGTGCCAGCGGACTCGAACAAGAGACCCAGTACTTC. Its protein is CASGLEQETQYF.

This clone was seen once. The CDR3 loop reads CASRTAAGELFF. CDR3 DNA sequence: TGTGCCAGCAGGACAGCCGCCGGGGAGCTGTTTTTT. V and J are TRBV6-1 and TRBJ2-2; possible D gene TRBD1, 5 bases. Trimming took off 6 bases at V and 6 bases at J, with 8 bases between the two ends. CDR1 MNHNS and CDR2 SASEGT come from the germline V gene. This CDR3 region has 12 residues.

V usage is TRBV5-6 and J usage is TRBJ2-1, with 7 nucleotides matching TRBD2. This CDR3 region has 15 residues. Germline values: CDR1 SGHDT, CDR2 YYEEEE. After removal of 4 bases from V and 5 bases from J, the junction contained 9 bases not matched to a gene. The CDR3: CASSRLGGGDNEQFF. CDR3 nucleotide sequence: TGTGCCAGCAGCCGACTAGGTGGGGGGGACAATGAGCAGTTCTTC.

The rearrangement uses TRBV6-6 and TRBJ2-2, with D possibly matching TRBD1 (6 bases). This CDR3 has 15 amino acids. The germline V gene has CDR1 MNHNY and CDR2 SVGAGI (reference sequence). With 4 bases removed from V and 0 bases from J, the gap between germline ends came to 9 bases. In DNA form, the CDR3 reads TGTGCCAGCAGTTCCGGGACAACGAACACCGGGGAGCTGTTTTTT. As protein: CASSSGTTNTGELFF.

This clone was counted a few times. V is TRBV29-1 and J is TRBJ1-4; D is ambiguous. The CDR3 has 10 residues. Germline-derived CDR1 and CDR2 are SQVTM and ANQGSEA. V shed 7 bases and J shed 8 bases, with 8 bases lying between them. CDR3 nucleotide sequence: TGCAGCGCTTCACAGGAAAAACTGTTTTTT. This encodes CSASQEKLFF.

This clone has a single count. The chain employs TRBV18 and TRBJ2-1; 8 nucleotides agree with TRBD2. The CDR3 runs to 15 residues. V shed 0 bases, J shed 12 bases, and the junction held 10 bases outside the gene matches. The V gene's germline CDR1 is KGHSH and CDR2 LQKENI. CDR3 bases: TGTGCCAGCTCACCACCGGCGAAAGGACTAGCCCGGCAGTTCTTC. It yields the protein CASSPPAKGLARQFF.

The chain couples TRBV7-8 to TRBJ1-1; the D is unclear. The CDR3 contains 13 residues. Trimming removed 0 bases at V and 7 bases at J, with 9 bases between. Germline V gene sequence: CDR1 SGHVS, CDR2 FQNEAQ. The CDR3 sequence: CASSLALPLEAFF. Written as DNA, the CDR3 is TGTGCCAGCAGCTTAGCGCTCCCACTTGAAGCTTTCTTT.

V is TRBV6-1 and J is TRBJ2-2, with a tentative D call TRBD2 (5 bases). The germline gives CDR1 MNHNS, CDR2 SASEGT. V was trimmed by 6 bases and J by 7 bases, leaving 9 bases between them. This CDR3 is built from 12 residues. CDR3 loop: CASRREGGELFF. In DNA form, the CDR3 reads TGTGCCAGCAGACGGGAAGGCGGGGAGCTGTTTTTT.

The J gene is TRBJ2-5, the V gene TRBV7-2, with 8 bases aligning to TRBD1. Trimming removed 5 bases from V and 2 bases from J; junction bases left unmatched: 10. The CDR3 runs 16 residues. In germline, CDR1 is SGHTA, CDR2 FQGNSA. In DNA form, the CDR3 reads TGTGCCAGCAGCCGACCGGGGACAGGCCCGCAAGAGACCCAGTACTTC. Protein: CASSRPGTGPQETQYF.